This section outlines one T cell receptor beta chain sequence together with its context. The record originates from a study of blood T cell repertoires in COVID-19. At the level of the study: Specimens from acute and convalescent COVID-19 originated in the United States, Italy and Spain.

TCRdb keeps only in-frame clones here, not all; method: immunoSEQ multiplex PCR. The table lists around 72,000 clones, roughly 87% of them singletons, with around 5.8% in the top ten. The CDR3 has 14 residues. In germline, CDR1 is LNHDA, CDR2 SQIVND (reference sequence). J gave up 5 bases and V 6 bases, and 9 bases lay outside the gene matches. Sample: peripheral blood. This clonotype was obtained from a woman in her 50s with acute or convalescent COVID-19. The rearrangement links TRBV19 to TRBJ1-1; 7 positions match TRBD1. CDR3 residues: CASRHRTRGTEAFF. Here the CDR3 DNA reads TGTGCCAGTAGACACCGGACCAGGGGGACTGAAGCTTTCTTT.